This passage covers 31 T cell receptor beta chains from one sample sequenced in a study of chemoradiotherapy in HPV16-positive cancers. Libraries were prepared by immunoSEQ multiplex PCR; TCRdb keeps only in-frame clonotypes and omits some of them. The sample records around 7,000 clones, about four fifths being singletons. The material was tumor tissue, obtained from a patient who underwent chemoradiotherapy. The receptors originated from a human donor with HPV-associated anogenital cancer.

V gene TRBV7-9 combines with J gene TRBJ1-2; possibly TRBD1 for D (6 bases). This CDR3 region has 13 residues. Trimming removed 5 bases at V and 8 bases at J, with 15 bases between. Germline values: CDR1 SEHNR, CDR2 FQNEAQ (reference sequence). CDR3 residues: CASSKQGVGGYTF. DNA of the CDR3: TGTGCCAGCAGCAAACAGGGAGTAGGCGGCTACACCTTC.

This clone turned up a few times. The rearrangement links TRBV27 to TRBJ1-5; D not certain. Trimming stripped 2 bases from V and 1 base from J, with 12 bases between. Germline V CDR1 and CDR2: MNHEY, SMNVEV (reference sequence). The CDR3 has 16 residues. The CDR3 sequence is CASSLIGGGSNQPQHF. The CDR3 DNA sequence: TGTGCCAGCAGTTTAATAGGTGGAGGGAGCAATCAGCCCCAGCATTTT.

The gene calls are TRBV5-1 and TRBJ1-1, with TRBD1 as a possible D gene (5 bases). The CDR3 spans 16 residues. Looked up from germline, CDR1 is SGHRS and CDR2 is YFSETQ. Trimming removed 1 base at V and 0 bases at J, with 13 bases between. The CDR3 nucleotides are TGCGCCAGCAGCTTGAGGCCGGGGCCCGTGAACACTGAAGCTTTCTTT. Translated: CASSLRPGPVNTEAFF.

In its sample, this clone was seen a few times. The genes are TRBV5-4 and TRBJ1-1; D gene unclear. Trimming left V 0 bases short and J 0 bases short, with 9 bases between. Germline V gene data show CDR1 as SGHNT and CDR2 as YYREEE (reference sequence). The CDR3 loop spans 15 amino acids. The CDR3 nucleotides read TGTGCCAGCAGCTTGGGGGTAGTCATGAACACTGAAGCTTTCTTT. Translated: CASSLGVVMNTEAFF.

This rearrangement joins TRBV30 to TRBJ2-2, with 8 nucleotides matching TRBD1. The trim removed 2 bases at V and 7 bases at J, leaving 9 bases unmatched. Per germline, CDR1 GTSNPN and CDR2 SVGIG (reference sequence). The CDR3 totals 15 residues. CDR3 in amino acids: CAWSIQGAKSGELFF. CDR3 nucleotides: TGTGCCTGGAGTATTCAGGGGGCGAAGAGCGGGGAGCTGTTTTTT.

The chain is built from TRBV19 and TRBJ1-5; perhaps TRBD1 as D (6 bases). The V end was cut by 6 bases, the J end by 4 bases, with 10 bases between. Germline V CDR1 and CDR2: LNHDA, SQIVND (reference sequence). CDR3 size: 13 residues. CDR3 loop: CASSDRLNQPQHF. CDR3 sequence (DNA): TGTGCCAGTAGCGACAGGCTTAATCAGCCCCAGCATTTT.

This clone was detected only a few times. V is TRBV30 and J is TRBJ1-1; perhaps TRBD1 as D (5 bases). The CDR3 totals 11 residues. CDR1 is GTSNPN, CDR2 SVGIG, per germline (reference sequence). V lost 3 bases, J lost 6 bases, and 8 bases lay in between. CDR3 region: CAWRDTPEAFF. The DNA for the CDR3 is TGTGCCTGGAGGGACACCCCTGAAGCTTTCTTT.

This sequence joins TRBV29-1 and TRBJ1-4; D not certain. The CDR3 covers 13 residues. The germline CDR1 and CDR2 sequences are SQVTM and ANQGSEA. Between the trimmed V and J ends, which lost 5 bases and 3 bases, there was a span of 10 bases. CDR3 amino acids: CSVLVSANEKLFF. The DNA of the CDR3 is TGCAGCGTTTTAGTGTCGGCTAATGAAAAACTGTTTTTT.

The chain has TRBV5-1 and TRBJ2-3; 7 bases match TRBD1. The CDR3 length is 17 residues. Trimming removed 3 bases from V and 1 base from J; junction bases left unmatched: 11. Germline V gene data show CDR1 as SGHRS and CDR2 as YFSETQ. The CDR3 DNA reads TGCGCCAGCAGCTCAAACCCGGGACAGCGGCGCACAGATACGCAGTATTTT. This sequence encodes CASSSNPGQRRTDTQYF.

The gene calls are TRBV5-4 and TRBJ1-4, with unresolved D. This CDR3 contains 16 residues. The V and J ends lost 5 bases and 5 bases respectively, with 19 bases between them. Germline V gene sequence: CDR1 SGHNT, CDR2 YYREEE (reference sequence). The CDR3 DNA follows: TGTGCCAGCAGTCCGAGAGCCGGGAAAACCAATGAAAAACTGTTTTTT. Encoded protein: CASSPRAGKTNEKLFF.

The genes are TRBV4-2 and TRBJ1-2; D remains unclear. This CDR3 is built from 14 residues. V was clipped by 1 base and J by 2 bases, with 8 bases between them. Germline V CDR1 and CDR2: LGHNA, YNFKEQ. This CDR3 is CASSQARSNYGYTF. CDR3 in DNA: TGTGCCAGCAGCCAAGCGCGGAGCAACTATGGCTACACCTTC.

The rearrangement uses TRBV6-5 and TRBJ2-7, with D possibly TRBD2 on 6 matching bases. This CDR3 is 14 amino acids long. V lost 2 bases to trimming and J lost 6 bases, with 14 bases between them. CDR1 and CDR2 from the germline V gene are MNHEY and SVGAGI. The CDR3 DNA reads as TGTGCCAGCAGTTACGGAGGGTCCGTGGGCGAGCAGTACTTC. It is translated as CASSYGGSVGEQYF.

V gene TRBV5-4 combines with J gene TRBJ1-2; D is uncertain. Trimming took 4 bases from V and 4 from J, leaving 14 bases between them. CDR1 and CDR2 from the germline V gene are SGHNT and YYREEE (reference sequence). The CDR3 has 14 amino acids. CDR3 nucleotide sequence: TGTGCCAGCAGCCCGCCCCAGAGCCTCTATGGCTACACCTTC. Protein sequence: CASSPPQSLYGYTF. The entire variable domain, with the rest obtained from reference TRBV5-4 and TRBJ1-2, is as follows: ETGVTQSPTHLIKTRGQQVTLRCSSQSGHNTVSWYQQALGQGPQFIFQYYREEENGRGNFPPRFSGLQFPNYSSELNVNALELDDSALYLCASSPPQSLYGYTFGSGTRLTVV.

The J gene is TRBJ1-2, the V gene TRBV10-3, with TRBD1 identical over 10 bases. The CDR3 is 16 amino acids. The V and J ends lost 0 bases and 7 bases, in that order; junction bases with no gene match: 8. Germline V gene data show CDR1 as ENHRY and CDR2 as SYGVKD. CDR3 sequence (DNA): TGTGCCATCAGTGAGTCGCTTGGGACAGGGGCTGGTGGCTACACCTTC. Residues: CAISESLGTGAGGYTF.

The gene calls are TRBV28 and TRBJ1-2; D gene ambiguous. V was pared by 6 bases and J by 6 bases, with 20 bases between. The length of the CDR3 is 15 residues. The V gene's germline CDR1 is MDHEN and CDR2 SYDVKM. This CDR3 is CASSSLGSFSHGYTF. Written as DNA, the CDR3 is TGTGCCAGCAGCTCGTTGGGCTCTTTCTCCCATGGCTACACCTTC.

The genes are TRBV6-6 and TRBJ2-1, with TRBD2 matching 9 bases. J was trimmed by 8 bases and V by 6 bases; bases with no gene match: 5. The CDR3 loop spans 13 amino acids. Germline CDR1 is MNHNY and CDR2 is SVGAGI (reference sequence). CDR3: CASRRPSGDEQFF. The CDR3 DNA reads as TGTGCCAGCAGGCGGCCTAGCGGGGATGAGCAGTTCTTC.

This clone was detected once. The rearrangement links TRBV5-4 to TRBJ2-1; D may correspond to TRBD1 or TRBD2 (5 bases each). The V gene's germline CDR1 is SGHNT and CDR2 YYREEE (reference sequence). Trimming cost V 4 bases and J 1 base, with 9 bases left between them. The CDR3 covers 14 residues. The chain's CDR3 is CASSMGPSYNEQFF. The CDR3 region has the DNA TGTGCCAGCAGCATGGGACCATCCTACAATGAGCAGTTCTTC.

The chain is built from TRBV9 and TRBJ2-2; perhaps TRBD2 as D (5 bases). From germline, CDR1 is SGDLS and CDR2 YYNGEE. V was pared by 2 bases and J by 2 bases, with 7 bases between. The CDR3 contains 14 residues. CDR3 region: CASSVEGNTGELFF. The CDR3 DNA sequence: TGTGCCAGCAGCGTCGAGGGAAACACCGGGGAGCTGTTTTTT.

DNA of the CDR3: TGTGCCATCAGTGAGTCCAGGGGGCTTTACAATGAGCAGTTCTTC. Protein product: CAISESRGLYNEQFF. The chain is built from TRBV10-3 and TRBJ2-1; 8 bases match TRBD1. Losses at the gene ends were 0 bases for V and 4 bases for J; bases not matched to a gene: 2. The CDR3 is 15 amino acids. Germline V gives CDR1 ENHRY, CDR2 SYGVKD.

The CDR3 loop reads CASSLLGQSGNTIYF. The CDR3 DNA is TGCGCCAGCAGCTTGTTAGGACAGTCCGGAAACACCATATATTTT. The V and J genes are TRBV5-1 and TRBJ1-3; weak D call: TRBD1 (6 bases). Trimming cost V 1 base and J 4 bases, with 12 bases left between them. The CDR3 is made up of 15 amino acids. Germline V gene lookup returns CDR1 SGHRS and CDR2 YFSETQ. Using reference TRBV5-1 and TRBJ1-3 for the parts outside the CDR3, the full variable domain is KAGVTQTPRYLIKTRGQQVTLSCSPISGHRSVSWYQQTPGQGLQFLFEYFSETQRNKGNFPGRFSGRQFSNSRSEMNVSTLELGDSALYLCASSLLGQSGNTIYFGEGSWLTVV.

CDR3 sequence (DNA): TGCAGCGCGGGGGAGGTTCTACCCCATGAGCAGTTCTTC. Translated: CSAGEVLPHEQFF. J is TRBJ2-1 and V is TRBV29-1; the D gene is possibly TRBD2 (6 bases). This CDR3 has 13 residues. Per the germline V gene, CDR1 is SQVTM and CDR2 is ANQGSEA. Trimming took off 7 bases at V and 8 bases at J, with 18 bases between the two ends.

The genes are TRBV4-1 and TRBJ1-2, with 7 bases aligning to TRBD1. Per germline, CDR1 MGHRA and CDR2 YSYEKL. The CDR3 consists of 14 residues. V shed 1 base and J 12 bases; nucleotides not matched to a gene: 11. The CDR3 region has the DNA TGCGCCAGCAGCCAAGCCACCGGGACAGCCAGGAACACCTTC. This sequence encodes CASSQATGTARNTF.

This chain links TRBV9 with TRBJ2-1; D unclear. Trimming removed 0 bases from V and 0 bases from J, with 13 bases in between. The CDR3 runs 17 residues. The germline V gene has CDR1 SGDLS and CDR2 YYNGEE. The CDR3 sequence: CASSVDSGSSSYNEQFF. CDR3 DNA: TGTGCCAGCAGCGTAGATTCTGGCTCAAGCTCCTACAATGAGCAGTTCTTC.

For the CDR3, the DNA is TGCGCCAGCAGCTTACAACAGGGCCCGGCGGTGGAGGAGCAGTACTTC. Translating gives CASSLQQGPAVEEQYF. The rearrangement uses TRBV5-1 and TRBJ2-7; TRBD1 is a possible D gene (6 bases). This CDR3 region has 16 residues. The ends were cut back, 2 bases at V and 7 bases at J, with 22 bases in the middle. The germline V gene has CDR1 SGHRS and CDR2 YFSETQ.

The chain carries TRBV29-1 and TRBJ2-7; 7 bases align to TRBD2. Germline lookup yields CDR1 SQVTM and CDR2 ANQGSEA. V was pared by 2 bases and J by 1 base, with 2 bases of the junction left unmatched. The CDR3 contains 13 residues. CDR3 sequence: CSVETGGSYEQYF. CDR3 nucleotides: TGCAGCGTTGAAACGGGAGGATCCTACGAGCAGTACTTC.

The CDR3 sequence is CASSYSGDTQYF. The CDR3 bases are TGTGCCAGCAGTTACAGCGGGGATACGCAGTATTTT. The V and J genes are TRBV6-5 and TRBJ2-3, with D tentatively TRBD2 (6 bases). Trimming removed 2 bases from V and 6 bases from J, with 6 bases in between. The CDR3 is 12 amino acids. CDR1 is MNHEY, CDR2 SVGAGI, per germline.

CDR3 region: CASSLWGDNEQFF. The DNA for the CDR3 is TGTGCCAGCAGCTTATGGGGAGACAATGAGCAGTTCTTC. This chain connects TRBV11-3 to TRBJ2-1, with D tentatively TRBD2 (5 bases). Deletions cut 2 bases from V and 5 bases from J, with 7 bases between. In germline, CDR1 is SGHNT, CDR2 YENEEA. CDR3 size: 13 residues.

This chain joins TRBV5-1 and TRBJ2-5; D remains ambiguous. The CDR3 covers 12 residues. Looked up from germline, CDR1 is SGHRS and CDR2 is YFSETQ. V gave up 2 bases and J gave up 5 bases, with 7 bases separating them. The CDR3 DNA follows: TGCGCCAGCAGCTTTAACGGTGAGACCCAGTACTTC. Its translation: CASSFNGETQYF.

The genes are TRBV5-1 and TRBJ2-3; 10 nucleotides match TRBD1. The germline gives CDR1 SGHRS, CDR2 YFSETQ. J gave up 6 bases and V 2 bases, and 12 bases lay outside the gene matches. This CDR3 comprises 17 residues. The CDR3 region is CASSFQGGQGSSDTQYF. CDR3 nucleotides: TGCGCCAGCAGCTTCCAAGGGGGACAGGGGTCGTCCGATACGCAGTATTTT.

The gene calls are TRBV12-5 and TRBJ2-5; the D gene could be TRBD1 or TRBD2 (6 bases each). The CDR3 length is 16 residues. V shed 1 base and J shed 5 bases, with 17 bases lying between them. The germline gives CDR1 LGHNT, CDR2 FRNRAP. The CDR3 reads CASGLGTGLGGETQYF. Here the CDR3 DNA reads TGTGCTAGTGGTTTGGGCACGGGGCTAGGGGGGGAGACCCAGTACTTC.

The chain carries TRBV30 and TRBJ1-6; tentative D call: TRBD1 (5 bases). CDR1 GTSNPN and CDR2 SVGIG come from the germline V gene (reference sequence). The V end was cut by 8 bases, the J end by 9 bases, with 17 bases between. This CDR3 has 13 residues. The CDR3 DNA sequence: TGTGCCCAGGATGTGGGGCAGAGTTCACCCCTCCACTTT. Protein: CAQDVGQSSPLHF.